This is a list of T cell receptor beta chains from one sample in a study of STAT5B mutations in CD4+ large granular lymphocyte leukemia. The table came from immunoSEQ multiplex PCR; TCRdb's copy has only in-frame clones and leaves some out. The repertoire consists of approximately 39,000 clones, with approximately 85% occurring once and the leading ten covering under 1.5%. Sequenced material: CD4+ T cells from blood buffy coats. Receptors were obtained from a human donor in good health. Both conserved end residues are trimmed from each CDR3.

TRBV7-9	TRBJ1-4	ASSPRGSGNEKLF
TRBV5-6	TRBJ2-7	ASSFGWGASNEQY
TRBV25-1	TRBJ1-5	ASSELSGPNQPQH
TRBV19	TRBJ2-1	ASSPSSGHSPNNEQF
TRBV6-5	TRBJ1-2	ASRAPRYGYT
TRBV11-2	TRBJ1-1	ASSLGQGQAF
TRBV27	TRBJ1-1	ASMGRHTEAF
TRBV30	TRBJ1-4	AWSHRGATNEKLF
TRBV19	TRBJ2-4	ASSPGASEGKNIQY
TRBV5-6	TRBJ1-2	ASSLRGLAGYT
TRBV7-9	TRBJ2-1	ASSFSGGARNEQF
TRBV25-1	TRBJ2-3	ASNVIGADTQY
TRBV6-5	TRBJ1-3	ASSYGVDSGNTIY
TRBV5-4	TRBJ2-6	ASTSTAGMANVLT
TRBV4-1	TRBJ1-4	ASSFGTDPTINEKLF
TRBV5-1	TRBJ2-5	ASSEREGRGETQY
TRBV7-6	TRBJ2-2	ASSSLALGRANTGELF
TRBV6-5	TRBJ1-2	ASERGNGPFAGYT
TRBV2	TRBJ2-7	ASSEGGYEQY
TRBV14	TRBJ1-1	ASSQQSLGPEAF
TRBV30	TRBJ2-7	AWSASGTGVDEQY
TRBV18	TRBJ2-5	ASSLTLKETQY
TRBV7-3	TRBJ2-1	ASSSSAGDGYNEQF
TRBV7-2	TRBJ1-1	ASSLLQNTEAF
TRBV5-8	TRBJ2-1	ASSVNNEQF
TRBV7-6	TRBJ2-7	ASSSTGEGVNEQY
TRBV7-6	TRBJ2-5	ASSFLLAGQQETQY
TRBV27	TRBJ2-2	ASRGTSGRSHTGELF
TRBV6-5	TRBJ1-2	ASRSDREGYGYT
TRBV7-9	TRBJ2-1	ASSLGTSNEQF
TRBV6-5	TRBJ1-5	ASSSRGNQPQH
TRBV7-9	TRBJ1-1	ASSLVRTDTEAF
TRBV9	TRBJ1-6	ASSADRNNSPLH
TRBV18	NA	ASSPEEAGLAGGLDEQY
TRBV11-3	TRBJ2-1	ASSQESFREQF
TRBV19	TRBJ2-3	ASSPEERTRNTQY
TRBV18	TRBJ1-1	ASSPSGRTLNTEAF
TRBV10-2	TRBJ1-1	ASREGLKTEAF
TRBV12-2	TRBJ1-1	ASRLALDYRPNTEAF
TRBV6-6	TRBJ2-7	ASSRIQGVSEQY
TRBV6-5	TRBJ2-5	ASSYGPGGTGETQY
TRBV25-1	TRBJ1-1	ASSESGRGKEAF
TRBV6-1	TRBJ2-5	ASSEQGQETQY
TRBV7-2	TRBJ2-3	ASSLAGGSSTDTQY
TRBV19	TRBJ2-1	ASSAVRAGYNEQF
TRBV7-9	TRBJ1-5	ASSLETDHQPQH
TRBV7-6	TRBJ2-1	ASSQQELREQF
TRBV5-1	TRBJ1-6	ASSWGTGGNSPLH
TRBV19	TRBJ1-2	ASSGSGGLGYT
TRBV7-2	TRBJ2-7	ASSSPSYEQY
TRBV29-1	TRBJ2-7	SVLRGPYEQY
TRBV7-3	TRBJ1-1	ASSLSPMNTEAF
TRBV10-3	TRBJ2-3	AISVSPVGGDTQY
TRBV5-4	TRBJ2-3	ASSLASENTQY
TRBV29-1	TRBJ1-5	SVLTGASNQPQH